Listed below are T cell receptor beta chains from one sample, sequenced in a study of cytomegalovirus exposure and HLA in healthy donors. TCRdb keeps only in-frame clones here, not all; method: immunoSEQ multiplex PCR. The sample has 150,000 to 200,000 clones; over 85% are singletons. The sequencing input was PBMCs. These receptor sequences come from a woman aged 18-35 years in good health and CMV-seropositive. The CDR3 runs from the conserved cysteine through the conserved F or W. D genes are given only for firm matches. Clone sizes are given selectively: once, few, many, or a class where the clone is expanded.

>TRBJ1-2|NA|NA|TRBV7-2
TGTGCCAGCAGCACGGACAGCTATGGCTACACCTTC
CASSTDSYGYTF
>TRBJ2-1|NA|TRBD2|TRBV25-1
TGTGCCAGCAGCATAGCGGGACCCTACAATGAGCAGTTCTTC
CASSIAGPYNEQFF
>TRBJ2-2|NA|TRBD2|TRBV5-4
TGTGCCAGCAGCTTGGGGCTAGCGGGAGTGACCGGGGAGCTGTTTTTT
CASSLGLAGVTGELFF
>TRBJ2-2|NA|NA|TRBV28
TGTGCCAGCATACGGACGGGGGCCGGGGAGCTGTTTTTT
CASIRTGAGELFF
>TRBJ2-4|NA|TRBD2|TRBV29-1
TGCAGCGTTGGGACTAGCGAGTTTGACATTCAGTACTTC
CSVGTSEFDIQYF
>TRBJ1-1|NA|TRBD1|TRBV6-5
TGTGCCAGCAGTACCCCGACAGGGGGCCGGACTGAAGCTTTCTTT
CASSTPTGGRTEAFF
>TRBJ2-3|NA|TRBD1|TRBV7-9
TGTGCCAGCAGCTTAGGGACAGGGCCAATCGCAGATACGCAGTATTTT
CASSLGTGPIADTQYF
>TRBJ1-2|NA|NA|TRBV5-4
TGTGCCAGCAGCCGGCGGGGGAACTATGGCTACACCTTC
CASSRRGNYGYTF
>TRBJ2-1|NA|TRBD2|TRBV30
TGTGCCCGCCCTGTGGGGAGGGAGAACAATGAGCAGTTCTTC
CARPVGRENNEQFF
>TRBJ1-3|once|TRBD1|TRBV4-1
TGCGCCAGCGGAGTTCCCTCCGGGACAGGGGTAGGAAACACCATATATTTT
CASGVPSGTGVGNTIYF
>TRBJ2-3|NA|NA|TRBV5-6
TGTGCCAGCAGCTTGAACGACCGACACATCACGCAGTATTTT
CASSLNDRHITQYF
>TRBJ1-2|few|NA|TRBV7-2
TGTGCCACAAGCGCCAACTATGGCTACACCTTC
CATSANYGYTF
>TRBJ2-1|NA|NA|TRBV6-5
TGTGCCAGCAGTTACAGGGGGGGCAATGAGCAGTTCTTC
CASSYRGGNEQFF
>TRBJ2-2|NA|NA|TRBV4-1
TGCGCCAGCAGTCCCGGGGACTGGAACACCGGGGAGCTGTTTTTT
CASSPGDWNTGELFF
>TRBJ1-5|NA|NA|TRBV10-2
TGCGCCAGCAGTGAGTCGTCAGTCAATCAGCCCCAGCATTTT
CASSESSVNQPQHF
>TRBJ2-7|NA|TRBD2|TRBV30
TGTGCCTGGTCTCCGGGACTAGAGGACTACGAGCAGTACTTC
CAWSPGLEDYEQYF
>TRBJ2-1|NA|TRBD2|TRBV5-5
TGTGCCAGCGCGACTAGCGGGAGGGGCCTTGGGAATGAGCAGTTCTTC
CASATSGRGLGNEQFF
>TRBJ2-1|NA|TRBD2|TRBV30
TGTGCCTGTCCCGGGACAGGGGGGACTAGCGGGAACACTTACAATGAGCAGTTCTTC
CACPGTGGTSGNTYNEQFF
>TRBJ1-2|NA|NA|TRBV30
TGTGCCTGGCAGCGGGCGAGACCGTTAAACTATGGCTACACCTTC
CAWQRARPLNYGYTF
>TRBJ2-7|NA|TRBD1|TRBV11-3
TGTGCCAGCAGCCACGACAGGGTTGGCGAGCAGTACTTC
CASSHDRVGEQYF
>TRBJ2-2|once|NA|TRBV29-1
TGCAGCGTTCTGGTAGCGGTTAGCACCGGGGAGCTGTTTTTT
CSVLVAVSTGELFF
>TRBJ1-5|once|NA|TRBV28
TGTGCTGAGGGGGGGCACTACAATCAGCCCCAGCATTTT
CAEGGHYNQPQHF
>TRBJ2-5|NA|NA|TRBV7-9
TGTGCCAGCAGCTCCAATGCGGGGGCAGGGGAGACCCAGTACTTC
CASSSNAGAGETQYF
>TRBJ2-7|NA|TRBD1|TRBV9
TGTGCCAGCAGCCCAACTTCGGGACAGGGAACCTACGAGCAGTACTTC
CASSPTSGQGTYEQYF
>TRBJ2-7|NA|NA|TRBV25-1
TGTGCCAGCAGTGAATTGACAGAATCTGGCTCCTACGAGCAGTACTTC
CASSELTESGSYEQYF
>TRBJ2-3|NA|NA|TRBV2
TGTGCCAGCAGTGGGGAAGCGGGCCTTCGAGATACGCAGTATTTT
CASSGEAGLRDTQYF
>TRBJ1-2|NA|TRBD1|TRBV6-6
TGTGCCAGCAGGGAACCGGGACAGATCTATGGCTACACCTTC
CASREPGQIYGYTF
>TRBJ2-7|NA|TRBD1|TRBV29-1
TGCAGCGTTGGGACAGGGGTCGTCGAGCAGTACTTC
CSVGTGVVEQYF
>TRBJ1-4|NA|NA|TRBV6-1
TGTGCCAGCAGCAGGGGTGGGGAAAAACTGTTTTTT
CASSRGGEKLFF
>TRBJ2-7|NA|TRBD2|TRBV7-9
TGTGCCAGCAGCTCAACCGCGGGGGGAATTATGGACGAGCAGTACTTC
CASSSTAGGIMDEQYF
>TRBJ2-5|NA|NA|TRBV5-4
TGTGCCTTCGGGGGAATAGAGACCCAGTACTTC
CAFGGIETQYF
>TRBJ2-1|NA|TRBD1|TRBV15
TGTGCCACCCCAGGAACAGGGGACAATGAGCAGTTCTTC
CATPGTGDNEQFF
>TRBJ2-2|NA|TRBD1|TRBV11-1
TGTGCCAGCAGCCCACGACAGGGAGGGGAGCTGTTTTTT
CASSPRQGGELFF
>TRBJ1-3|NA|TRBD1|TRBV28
TGTGCCAGCAGTTTAACCGGACAGGGTCGGTACACCATATATTTT
CASSLTGQGRYTIYF
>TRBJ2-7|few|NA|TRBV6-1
TGTGCCAGCAACAGCCCCGCGGGTATCTACGAGCAGTACTTC
CASNSPAGIYEQYF
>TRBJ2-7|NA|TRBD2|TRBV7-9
TGTGCCAGCAGCTTAGGGCGGACTAGCGGCTCCTACGAGCAGTACTTC
CASSLGRTSGSYEQYF
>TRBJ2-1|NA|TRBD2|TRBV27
TGTGCCAGCAGTTTAGGACTAGCGGGAGTAAATGAGCAGTTCTTC
CASSLGLAGVNEQFF
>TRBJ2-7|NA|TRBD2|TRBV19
TGTGCCAGTAGTATCTCGGGACTAGCGAAAACCTACGAGCAGTACTTC
CASSISGLAKTYEQYF
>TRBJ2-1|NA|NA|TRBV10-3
TGTGCCATCAGTGAGTCGCGACAGTACAATGAGCAGTTCTTC
CAISESRQYNEQFF
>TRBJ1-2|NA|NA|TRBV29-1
TGCAGCGTTGAAGAGGGGGGGTATGGCTACACCTTC
CSVEEGGYGYTF